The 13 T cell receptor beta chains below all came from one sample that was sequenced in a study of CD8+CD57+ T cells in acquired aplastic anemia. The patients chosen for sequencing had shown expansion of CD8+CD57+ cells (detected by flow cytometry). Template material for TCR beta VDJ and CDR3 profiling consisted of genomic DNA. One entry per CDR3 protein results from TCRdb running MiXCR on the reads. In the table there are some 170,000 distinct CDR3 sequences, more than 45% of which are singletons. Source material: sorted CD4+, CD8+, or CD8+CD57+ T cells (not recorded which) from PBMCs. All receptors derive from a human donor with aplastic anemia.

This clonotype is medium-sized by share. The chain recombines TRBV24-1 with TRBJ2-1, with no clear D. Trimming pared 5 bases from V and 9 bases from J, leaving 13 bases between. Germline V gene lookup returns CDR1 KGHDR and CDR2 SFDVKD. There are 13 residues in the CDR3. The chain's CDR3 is CATSVTGTGEQFF. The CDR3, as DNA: TGTGCCACCAGTGTGACCGGAACCGGTGAGCAGTTCTTC.

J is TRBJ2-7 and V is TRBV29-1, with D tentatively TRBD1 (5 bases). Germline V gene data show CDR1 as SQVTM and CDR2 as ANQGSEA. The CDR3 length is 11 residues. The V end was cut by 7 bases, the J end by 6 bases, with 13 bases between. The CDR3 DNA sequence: TGCAGCGGTGGGGCAGGACGCGAGCAGTACTTC. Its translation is CSGGAGREQYF.

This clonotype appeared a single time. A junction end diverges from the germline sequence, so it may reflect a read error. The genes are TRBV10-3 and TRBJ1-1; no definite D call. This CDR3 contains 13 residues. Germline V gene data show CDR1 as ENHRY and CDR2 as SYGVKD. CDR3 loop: CAIVNGGFTEAFF. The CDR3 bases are TGTGCCATCGTAAACGGAGGGTTTACTGAAGCCTTCTTT.

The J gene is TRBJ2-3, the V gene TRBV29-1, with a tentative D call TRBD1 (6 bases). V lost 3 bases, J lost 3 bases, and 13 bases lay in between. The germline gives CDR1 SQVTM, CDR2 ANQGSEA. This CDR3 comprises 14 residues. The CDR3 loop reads CSVETGDRTDTQYF. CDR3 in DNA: TGCAGCGTTGAGACGGGCGACAGGACAGATACGCAGTATTTT.

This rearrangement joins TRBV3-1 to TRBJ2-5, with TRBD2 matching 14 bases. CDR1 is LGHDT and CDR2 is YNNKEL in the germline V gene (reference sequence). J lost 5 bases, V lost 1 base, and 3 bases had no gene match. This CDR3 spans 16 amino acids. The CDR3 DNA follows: TGTGCCAGCAGCCAAGGGAGGACTAGCGGGGGGGAGACCCAGTACTTC. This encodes CASSQGRTSGGETQYF.

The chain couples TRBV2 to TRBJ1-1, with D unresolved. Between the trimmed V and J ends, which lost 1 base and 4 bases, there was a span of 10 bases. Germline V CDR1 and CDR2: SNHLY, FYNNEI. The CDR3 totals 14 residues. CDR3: CASSEEFRATEAFF. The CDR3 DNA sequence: TGTGCCAGCAGTGAAGAATTTAGGGCCACTGAAGCTTTCTTT.

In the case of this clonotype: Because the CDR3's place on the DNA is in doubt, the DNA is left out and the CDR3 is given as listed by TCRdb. The CDR3 protein is CASSICSATDRGHPLHF. The chain couples TRBV5-1 to TRBJ1-6; the D call in the table, TRBD1, was not verified against the DNA. The germline V gene has CDR1 SGHRS and CDR2 YFSETQ. The CDR3 is 17 residues long, counting both termini.

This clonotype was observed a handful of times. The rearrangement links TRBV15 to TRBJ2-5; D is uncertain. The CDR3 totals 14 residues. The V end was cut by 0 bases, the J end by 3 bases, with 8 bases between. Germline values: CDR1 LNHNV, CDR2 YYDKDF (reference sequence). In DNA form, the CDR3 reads TGTGCCACCAGCAGAGAGGGCGGTGAAGAGACCCAGTACTTC. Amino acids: CATSREGGEETQYF.

DNA for the CDR3: TGTGCCACCAGCAGCGGGGGGGCCGGGAATGAGCAGTTCTTC. It translates to CATSSGGAGNEQFF. The V call is TRBV10-3, the J call TRBJ2-1, with 10 bases lining up with TRBD2. V dropped 10 bases and J dropped 7; count of bases not matched to a gene: 10. The germline gives CDR1 ENHRY, CDR2 SYGVKD. The CDR3 is 14 residues long.

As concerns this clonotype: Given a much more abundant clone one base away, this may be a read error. CDR3 sequence reads: CAGSLGSWETQYF. As DNA, the CDR3 is TGTGCCGGCAGTTTGGGGTCTTGGGAGACCCAGTACTTC. The rearrangement uses TRBV12-3 or TRBV12-4 and TRBJ2-5; no clear D gene. The CDR3 sequence is 13 residues long.

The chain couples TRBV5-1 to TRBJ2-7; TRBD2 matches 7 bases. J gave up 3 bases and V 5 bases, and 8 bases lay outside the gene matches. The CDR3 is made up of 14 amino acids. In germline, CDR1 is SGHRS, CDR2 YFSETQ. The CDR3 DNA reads TGCGCCAGCAGTTGGGAGGGGCTGGTCTACGAGCAGTACTTC. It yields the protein CASSWEGLVYEQYF. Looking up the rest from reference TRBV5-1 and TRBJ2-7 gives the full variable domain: KAGVTQTPRYLIKTRGQQVTLSCSPISGHRSVSWYQQTPGQGLQFLFEYFSETQRNKGNFPGRFSGRQFSNSRSEMNVSTLELGDSALYLCASSWEGLVYEQYFGPGTRLTVT.

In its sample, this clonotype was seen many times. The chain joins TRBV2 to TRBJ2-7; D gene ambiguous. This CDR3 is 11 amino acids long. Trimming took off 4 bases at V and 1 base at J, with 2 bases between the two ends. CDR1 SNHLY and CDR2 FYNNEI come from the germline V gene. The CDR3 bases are TGTGCCAGCAGTGGGTCCTACGAGCAGTACTTC. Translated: CASSGSYEQYF.

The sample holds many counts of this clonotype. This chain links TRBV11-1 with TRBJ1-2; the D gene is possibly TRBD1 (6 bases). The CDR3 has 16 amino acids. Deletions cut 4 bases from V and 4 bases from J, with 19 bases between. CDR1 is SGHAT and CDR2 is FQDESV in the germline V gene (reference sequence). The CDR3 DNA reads TGTGCCAGCAGCTCCCTGGGGGCCGTCCTAAGCTATGGCTACACCTTC. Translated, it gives CASSSLGAVLSYGYTF. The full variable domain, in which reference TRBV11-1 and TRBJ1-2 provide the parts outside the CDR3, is EAEVAQSPRYKITEKSQAVAFWCDPISGHATLYWYRQILGQGPELLVQFQDESVVDDSQLPKDRFSAERLKGVDSTLKIQPAELGDSAMYLCASSSLGAVLSYGYTFGSGTRLTVV.